The rows below give T cell receptor beta chains drawn from one sample of a study of preoperative IRX-2 immunotherapy in early breast cancer. The table came from immunoSEQ multiplex PCR; TCRdb's copy has only in-frame clones and leaves some out. The table includes under 40,000 clones, roughly 96% detected once. This material was acquired from a patient treated with IRX-2 immunotherapy. The receptors were sampled from a human donor with breast cancer. CDR3s include the opening cysteine and the closing phenylalanine or tryptophan. Each record gives: CDR3 length, J gene, clone size, V gene, D gene, CDR3 DNA, CDR3 protein. A D gene is named only where the DNA matches it firmly. The listing skips clone size in some rows; elsewhere it reads once, few, many or a size class.

11,TRBJ1-1,.,TRBV29-1,.,TGCAGCGTTGTGGGGAGCCTTAGGGCTTTCTTT,CSVVGSLRAFF
17,TRBJ1-6,.,TRBV7-6,.,TGTGCCAGCAGCTTAGGTGGGGGAAGCTCCTATAATTCACCCCTCCACTTT,CASSLGGGSSYNSPLHF
14,TRBJ2-7,.,TRBV6-1,TRBD1,TGTGCCAGCGACCGGGACAGGGAAGCCTACGAGCAGTACTTC,CASDRDREAYEQYF
17,TRBJ2-1,.,TRBV27,TRBD2,TGTGCCAGCAGTTTAATGGGACTAGCGGGAGGTCTGAATGAGCAGTTCTTC,CASSLMGLAGGLNEQFF
11,TRBJ2-1,.,TRBV27,.,TGTGCCAGCAGTTTTTACAATGAGCAGTTCTTC,CASSFYNEQFF
18,TRBJ1-5,.,TRBV19,.,TGTGCCAGTAGTACCGCCCCTATACAGGGATATAGCAATCAGCCCCAGCATTTT,CASSTAPIQGYSNQPQHF
18,TRBJ1-2,.,TRBV6-1,TRBD1,TGTGCCAGCAGTGTGTTACCGGGACAGGGGCGAGCGGCATCTGGCTACACCTTC,CASSVLPGQGRAASGYTF
14,TRBJ1-5,.,TRBV12-5,.,TGTGCTAGTGGCCCGGGGGTCTCCAATCAGCCCCAGCATTTT,CASGPGVSNQPQHF
16,TRBJ2-7,.,TRBV7-3,TRBD1,TGTGCCAGCAGCCCCACCCCGGACAGGGCTCAATACGAGCAGTACTTC,CASSPTPDRAQYEQYF
15,TRBJ1-4,.,TRBV5-8,TRBD1,TGTGCCAGCAGCGTCGGGACAGCAGTAGCTGAAAAACTGTTTTTT,CASSVGTAVAEKLFF
12,TRBJ2-4,.,TRBV5-4,.,TGTGCCAGCATACTAGCCAAAAACATTCAGTACTTC,CASILAKNIQYF
15,TRBJ2-7,.,TRBV29-1,TRBD2,TGCAGCGTTGAATGGACTAGCGGGAGGAGGTACGAGCAGTACTTC,CSVEWTSGRRYEQYF
16,TRBJ2-1,.,TRBV19,TRBD2,TGTGCCAGTAGTATCGCTAGCGGGGGGGCCGACGATGAGCAGTTCTTC,CASSIASGGADDEQFF
15,TRBJ1-5,few,TRBV21-1,.,TGTGCCAGCAGCAATTTCGGACAGTTCAATCAGCCCCAGCATTTT,CASSNFGQFNQPQHF
15,TRBJ2-7,once,TRBV14,TRBD1,TGTGCCAGCAGCCAACGGACAGGGGGCTACTACGAGCAGTACTTC,CASSQRTGGYYEQYF
15,TRBJ1-2,.,TRBV5-1,.,TGCGCCAGCAACATTGGCGCGACAGAGAACTATGGCTACACCTTC,CASNIGATENYGYTF
13,TRBJ2-7,.,TRBV6-6,TRBD2,TGTGCCAGCCGGGGACTAGCGGGAGTCGAGCAGTACTTC,CASRGLAGVEQYF
16,TRBJ1-5,.,TRBV27,.,TGTGCCAGCAGTTTCCGGTTGGGGACTCCCGGGGGGCCCCAGCATTTT,CASSFRLGTPGGPQHF
14,TRBJ1-1,.,TRBV6-6,TRBD1,TGTGCCAGCAGGCCCCAGGGGGTGAACACTGAAGCTTTCTTT,CASRPQGVNTEAFF
13,TRBJ1-2,.,TRBV2,.,TGTGCCAGCAGATTGACGGCCGGGTATGGCTACACCTTC,CASRLTAGYGYTF
15,TRBJ1-2,.,TRBV9,.,TGTGCCAGCAGCGTAGCTCAGGGAGACAACTATGGCTACACCTTC,CASSVAQGDNYGYTF
14,TRBJ2-1,.,TRBV7-9,TRBD1,TGTGCCAGCAGCTTAAGGGACAGCGACAATGAGCAGTTCTTC,CASSLRDSDNEQFF
13,TRBJ1-5,.,TRBV27,.,TGTGCCAGCAGTTTTCAGGATAATCAGCCCCAGCATTTT,CASSFQDNQPQHF
14,TRBJ1-4,.,TRBV7-2,.,TGTGCCAGCAGCCCGAACTTCGGTAGTGAAAAACTGTTTTTT,CASSPNFGSEKLFF
14,TRBJ2-7,.,TRBV9,.,TGTGCCAGCAGCGTAGGCGGCAACTCCTACGAGCAGTACTTC,CASSVGGNSYEQYF
11,TRBJ2-2,.,TRBV20-1,.,TGCAGTGCCCGTAACACCGGGGAGCTGTTTTTT,CSARNTGELFF
15,TRBJ2-7,.,TRBV7-8,.,TGTGCCAGCAGCTTACTTGGCCAGAACTCCTACGAGCAGTACTTC,CASSLLGQNSYEQYF
18,TRBJ2-1,.,TRBV4-3,TRBD2,TGCGCCAGCAGCCAAGTGTCGGTTTCTACTAGCGGGAGGAATGAGCAGTTCTTC,CASSQVSVSTSGRNEQFF
16,TRBJ2-3,.,TRBV15,TRBD2,TGTGCCACCAGCAGAGAACTAGCGGGAGGAGGAGATACGCAGTATTTT,CATSRELAGGGDTQYF
14,TRBJ1-2,.,TRBV4-2,.,TGTGCCAGCAGCCAAGATGGGCCGGACTATGGCTACACCTTC,CASSQDGPDYGYTF
12,TRBJ1-2,.,TRBV7-3,TRBD1,TGTGCCAGCAGCTCAGGGGGGCAGGGCTACACCTTC,CASSSGGQGYTF
10,TRBJ1-2,.,TRBV2,.,TGTGCCAGCAGTGAACCCGGCTACACCTTC,CASSEPGYTF
13,TRBJ2-1,.,TRBV9,.,TGTGCCAGCAGCCTGGACTTGCCTAATGAGCAGTTCTTC,CASSLDLPNEQFF
12,TRBJ2-7,.,TRBV6-1,.,TGTGCCAGCAGCCAAAGGGGGGAGCTGATGAGCTTC,CASSQRGELMSF
15,TRBJ1-1,.,TRBV18,.,TGTGCCAGCTCACCACCGGCGGGGGTGGGCACTGAAGCTTTCTTT,CASSPPAGVGTEAFF
18,TRBJ1-5,.,TRBV7-3,.,TGTGCCAGCAGCTTCACCCACTCTCCGACACCCGACAATCAGCCCCAGCATTTT,CASSFTHSPTPDNQPQHF
15,TRBJ1-5,.,TRBV2,.,TGTGCCAGCAGTGAAGCGCTTCGGGGTAACCAGCCCCAGCATTTT,CASSEALRGNQPQHF
16,TRBJ1-4,.,TRBV7-9,.,TGTGCCAGCAGCTTAGGACGATATGCAACTAATGAAAAACTGTTTTTT,CASSLGRYATNEKLFF
15,TRBJ2-3,.,TRBV6-1,.,TGTGCCAGCCGAGAGAACCCCGGGGCCACAGATACGCAGTATTTT,CASRENPGATDTQYF
17,TRBJ2-7,.,TRBV10-3,.,TGTGCCAGCAGTTGGGAATTGTATAGCCCCTCGAAGGACGAGCAGTACTTC,CASSWELYSPSKDEQYF
15,TRBJ1-2,once,TRBV7-9,TRBD1,TGTGCCAGCAGCTTAGGAGGGACAGGACTCTATGGCTACACCTTC,CASSLGGTGLYGYTF
13,TRBJ1-1,.,TRBV28,TRBD1,TGTGCCAGCCCCAGGGGGATGAACACTGAAGCTTTCTTT,CASPRGMNTEAFF
11,TRBJ2-7,.,TRBV25-1,.,TGTGCCAGCATGGTACAGTACGAGCAGTACTTC,CASMVQYEQYF
13,TRBJ2-1,.,TRBV29-1,TRBD2,TGCAGCGTTGTTGGACTAGCAGGCAATGAGCAGTTCTTC,CSVVGLAGNEQFF
15,TRBJ2-1,.,TRBV28,.,TGTGCCAGCAGTTTATGGGCGGGACCTCACAATGAGCAGTTCTTC,CASSLWAGPHNEQFF
19,TRBJ1-6,.,TRBV11-2,TRBD1,TGTGCCAGCAGCTCCTATGACAGGGGACTTAGCTCCTATAATTCACCCCTCCACTTT,CASSSYDRGLSSYNSPLHF
14,TRBJ1-6,.,TRBV27,.,TGTGCCAGCAGGCCGACATCCTATAATTCACCCCTCCACTTT,CASRPTSYNSPLHF
18,TRBJ2-1,once,TRBV19,TRBD2,TGTGCCAGTAGTAGGGTAGCGGGAGTTGTCGACTCCTACAATGAGCAGTTCTTC,CASSRVAGVVDSYNEQFF
12,TRBJ1-3,.,TRBV5-1,.,TGCGCCAGCAGTGGTATTGGAAACACCATATATTTT,CASSGIGNTIYF
17,TRBJ2-2,.,TRBV19,.,TGTGCCAGTAGTAAGGGGTCGAGGACAGAGAACACCGGGGAGCTGTTTTTT,CASSKGSRTENTGELFF
15,TRBJ1-5,few,TRBV9,.,TGTGCCAGCAGCACTCAGGGGAACGCCAATCAGCCCCAGCATTTT,CASSTQGNANQPQHF
14,TRBJ2-2,.,TRBV7-9,.,TGTGCCAGCAGCTTAGGTTGGGGCACCGGGGAGCTGTTTTTT,CASSLGWGTGELFF
15,TRBJ1-1,.,TRBV5-6,TRBD1,TGTGCCAGCAGCGGCCAGACAGGGGTGAACACTGAAGCTTTCTTT,CASSGQTGVNTEAFF
15,TRBJ2-6,.,TRBV14,.,TGTGCCAGCAGCGAACAGCGGTCTGGGGCCAACGTCCTGACTTTC,CASSEQRSGANVLTF